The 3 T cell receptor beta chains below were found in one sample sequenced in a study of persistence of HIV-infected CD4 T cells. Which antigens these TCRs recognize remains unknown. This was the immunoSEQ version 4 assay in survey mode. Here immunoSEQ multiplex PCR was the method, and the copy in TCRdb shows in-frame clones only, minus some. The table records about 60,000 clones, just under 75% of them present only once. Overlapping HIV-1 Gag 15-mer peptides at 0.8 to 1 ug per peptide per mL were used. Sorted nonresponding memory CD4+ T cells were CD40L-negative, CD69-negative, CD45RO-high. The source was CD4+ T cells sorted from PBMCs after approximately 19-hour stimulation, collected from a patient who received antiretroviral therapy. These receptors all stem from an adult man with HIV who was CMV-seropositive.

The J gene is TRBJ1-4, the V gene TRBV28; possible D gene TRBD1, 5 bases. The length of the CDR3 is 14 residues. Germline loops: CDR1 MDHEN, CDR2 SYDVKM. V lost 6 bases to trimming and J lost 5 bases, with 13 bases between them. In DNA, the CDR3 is TGTGCCAGCAGCATGGGACTGTCCAATGAAAAACTGTTTTTT. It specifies CASSMGLSNEKLFF.

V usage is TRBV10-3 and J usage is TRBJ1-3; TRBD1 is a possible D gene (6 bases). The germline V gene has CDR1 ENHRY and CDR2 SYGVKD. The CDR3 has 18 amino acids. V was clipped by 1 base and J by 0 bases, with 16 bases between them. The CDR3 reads CAISEWSGANLSGNTIYF. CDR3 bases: TGTGCCATCAGTGAGTGGTCAGGGGCCAACCTCTCTGGAAACACCATATATTTT.

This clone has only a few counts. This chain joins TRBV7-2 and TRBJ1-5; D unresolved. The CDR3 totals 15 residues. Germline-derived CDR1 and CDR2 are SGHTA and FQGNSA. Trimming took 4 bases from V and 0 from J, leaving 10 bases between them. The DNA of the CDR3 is TGTGCCAGCAGCTCCCGTGGTAATAGCAATCAGCCCCAGCATTTT. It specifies CASSSRGNSNQPQHF.